The sequence of this TCR beta chain was determined in a study of T cells in Graves' hyperthyroidism and ophthalmopathy. Study overall: Specimen type is peripheral blood, collected at initial diagnosis prior to any treatment.

Ten or more counts support this clonotype. The source material, RNA transcripts, was used to amplify TCR beta CDR3 regions. The TCR CDR3 first-round RT-PCR relied on the HTBI primer set. TCRdb analysed the multiplex PCR reads with MiXCR anew, one entry per CDR3 protein. The data show about 640,000 distinct CDR3 sequences, about 20% seen once. Fresh peripheral blood, about 9.6 ml, yielded the PBMCs. V was cut by 5 bases and J by 5 bases, with 10 bases left in between. The CDR3 runs 11 residues. CDR1 and CDR2 (germline): DFQATT, SNEGSKA (reference sequence). The clonotype originates from a young man with Graves' ophthalmopathy. V and J are TRBV20-1 and TRBJ2-7, with no clear D. Material: blood. The CDR3 protein is CSAREVNEQYF. In nucleotides, the CDR3 is TGCAGTGCTCGTGAGGTGAACGAGCAGTACTTC.